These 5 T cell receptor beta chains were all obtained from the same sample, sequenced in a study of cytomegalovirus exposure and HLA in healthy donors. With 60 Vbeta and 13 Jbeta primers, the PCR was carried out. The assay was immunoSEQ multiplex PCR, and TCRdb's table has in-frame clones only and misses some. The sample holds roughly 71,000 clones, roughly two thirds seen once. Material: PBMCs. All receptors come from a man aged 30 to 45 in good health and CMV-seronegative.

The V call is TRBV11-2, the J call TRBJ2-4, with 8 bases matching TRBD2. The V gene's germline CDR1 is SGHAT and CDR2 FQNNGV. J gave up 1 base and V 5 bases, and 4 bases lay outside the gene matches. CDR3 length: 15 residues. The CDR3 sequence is CASSPTGGAKNIQYF. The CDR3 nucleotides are TGTGCCAGCAGCCCTACGGGGGGGGCCAAAAACATTCAGTACTTC.

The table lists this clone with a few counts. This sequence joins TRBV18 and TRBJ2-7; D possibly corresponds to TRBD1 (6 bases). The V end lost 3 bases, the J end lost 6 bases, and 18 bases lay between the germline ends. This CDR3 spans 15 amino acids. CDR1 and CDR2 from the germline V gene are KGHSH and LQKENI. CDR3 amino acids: CASSPNPTGLFEQYF. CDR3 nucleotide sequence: TGTGCCAGCTCACCTAACCCGACAGGTTTGTTCGAGCAGTACTTC.

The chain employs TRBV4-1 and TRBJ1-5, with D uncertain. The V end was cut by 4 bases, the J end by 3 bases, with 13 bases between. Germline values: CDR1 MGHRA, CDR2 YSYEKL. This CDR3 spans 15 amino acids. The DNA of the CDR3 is TGCGCCAGCAGCCCGATCGAGAATTCCAATCAGCCCCAGCATTTT. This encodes CASSPIENSNQPQHF.

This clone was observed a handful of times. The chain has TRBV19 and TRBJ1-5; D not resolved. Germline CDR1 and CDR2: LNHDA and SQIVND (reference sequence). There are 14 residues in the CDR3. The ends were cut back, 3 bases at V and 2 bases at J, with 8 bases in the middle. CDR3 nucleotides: TGTGCCAGTAGTATGGGCCGAGGCAATCAGCCCCAGCATTTT. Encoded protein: CASSMGRGNQPQHF. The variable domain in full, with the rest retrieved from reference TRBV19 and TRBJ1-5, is DGGITQSPKYLFRKEGQNVTLSCEQNLNHDAMYWYRQDPGQGLRLIYYSQIVNDFQKGDIAEGYSVSREKKESFPLTVTSAQKNPTAFYLCASSMGRGNQPQHFGDGTRLSIL.

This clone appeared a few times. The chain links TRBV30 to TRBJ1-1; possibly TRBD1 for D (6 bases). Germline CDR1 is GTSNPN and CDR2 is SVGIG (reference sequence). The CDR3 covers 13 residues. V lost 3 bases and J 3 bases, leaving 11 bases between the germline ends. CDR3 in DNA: TGTGCCTGGAGGGAACAGGGATACACTGAAGCTTTCTTT. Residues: CAWREQGYTEAFF.